This passage covers 5 T cell receptor beta chains from one sample sequenced in a study of a mutant IDH1 vaccine in newly diagnosed glioma. Time point of the sample: week 47, end of study. Every vaccination contained 300 ug of the mutant IDH1 20-mer peptide and was paired with topical imiquimod. The assay was immunoSEQ multiplex PCR, and TCRdb's table has in-frame clones only and misses some. Counted here are some 21,000 clones, approximately 84% occurring once; the ten biggest clones make up over 2.5%. For these receptors, no antigen is known. The sequencing here drew on PBMCs, taken from a glioma patient whose treatment included an IDH1 peptide vaccine. Every receptor here comes from a man between 40 and 49 years old with glioma.

This chain joins TRBV14 and TRBJ2-7; 9 bases align to TRBD2. Per the germline V gene, CDR1 is SGHDN and CDR2 is FVKESK. The length of the CDR3 is 15 residues. J gave up 3 bases and V 0 bases, and 3 bases lay outside the gene matches. The CDR3 sequence is CASSQDAREGYEQYF. The CDR3, as DNA: TGTGCCAGCAGCCAAGACGCGCGGGAGGGCTACGAGCAGTACTTC.

This rearrangement joins TRBV9 to TRBJ2-2, with 7 bases fitting TRBD2. Trimming cost V 0 bases and J 0 bases; bases outside gene matches: 2. This CDR3 region has 16 residues. Germline loops: CDR1 SGDLS, CDR2 YYNGEE. In nucleotides, the CDR3 is TGTGCCAGCAGCGTAGTTGCGGGAGCGAACACCGGGGAGCTGTTTTTT. Protein product: CASSVVAGANTGELFF.

The V gene is TRBV5-1, the J gene TRBJ1-1, with a tentative D call TRBD1 (6 bases). CDR1 SGHRS and CDR2 YFSETQ come from the germline V gene. CDR3 size: 15 residues. Trimming took 4 bases from V and 5 from J, leaving 18 bases between them. CDR3 nucleotides: TGCGCCAGCAGCGTAACAGGGACTCGAAGGACTGAAGCTTTCTTT. Protein sequence: CASSVTGTRRTEAFF.

The chain couples TRBV29-1 to TRBJ2-2; D is undetermined. This CDR3 comprises 12 residues. Trimming removed 5 bases at V and 7 bases at J, with 11 bases between. The germline CDR1 and CDR2 sequences are SQVTM and ANQGSEA. The CDR3 DNA reads as TGCAGCGTTATCCCTAGTGGCGGGGAGCTGTTTTTT. Translated: CSVIPSGGELFF.

The J gene is TRBJ1-5, the V gene TRBV6-5; the D is unclear. The germline V gene has CDR1 MNHEY and CDR2 SVGAGI. V lost 6 bases to trimming and J lost 0 bases, with 9 bases between them. This CDR3 comprises 14 residues. The CDR3 bases are TGTGCCAGCAGCCTTCATTATAGCAATCAGCCCCAGCATTTT. Its protein product is CASSLHYSNQPQHF.